This TCR beta chain was recovered during a study of shared clonotypes between healthy human individuals (dated by TCRdb to 2019 to 2021). Broadly, across the study: A couple of women and a few men aged 18 to 49 years were included in the cohort. To increase sequencing depth and limit assay-specific biases, different laboratories used diverse techniques to prepare libraries and sequence TCR repertoires. Per donor, leukapheresis produced somewhere between about 0.94 and 9.5 billion PBMCs. The study deeply sequenced blood TCR repertoires of about 5 healthy adults to estimate repertoire size and the extent of clonotype sharing between individuals. Per donor, three plates each were used for CD4 naive and CD4 memory, two for CD8 naive, and one for CD8 memory. General study outcomes and caveats: Compared with non-shared clonotypes, clonotypes shared by all four sorted-subset donors had higher generation probabilities. Naive subsets generally had larger estimated clonotype richness than memory subsets. Sampling was restricted to blood, and TCR repertoires in tissues likely differ from the TCR repertoires found in blood. Rarefaction of sorted-subset datasets indicated incomplete sequencing despite the large sequencing depth. When several donors were compared, the shared fraction of clonotypes was roughly 5% for naive CD4, about 4% for naive CD8, 2% to 2.5% for memory CD4, and 0.4% for memory CD8. The small number of donors limited the genetic and exposure-history diversity represented. Pairwise subsampling indicated that sequencing depth was expected to affect the degree of clonotype sharing among donors.

Healthy HIV-negative adults with no recently reported acute infections or vaccinations were included as donors. Every donor was a Caucasian adult residing in Nashville, Tennessee, USA. Magnetic negative selection was used to enrich CD4+ T cells, after which naive cells were positively selected on CD45RA and the negative fraction became the memory subset. Blood was obtained by leukapheresis, after which PBMCs were separated by Ficoll-Histopaque density gradient centrifugation and cryopreserved in liquid nitrogen vapor phase. Analytical flow cytometry was used to check the purity and quantity of each magnetically sorted T cell population. Genomic DNA was isolated from each sorted fraction and quantified by UV absorbance on a Nanodrop 2000c. Concerning this clone: No antigen is known for it. No much larger clone exists at a distance of one base, and base qualities are not known.

V and J are truncated by 0 bases and 4 bases respectively, leaving an intervening sequence of 8 bases. The germline V gene supplies CDR1 SGHRS and CDR2 YFSETQ. Its CDR3 holds 14 amino acids, cysteine through phenylalanine. Kept here is only the CDR3 DNA, which spans 42 bases and is read in frame from base 1. TCR CDR3 regions were amplified from genomic DNA by multiplex PCR using the deep immunoSEQ assay. Extracted genomic DNA from each cell subset was distributed evenly across all wells of several immunoSEQ 96-well plates, and each plate was treated as a replicate. Each replicate PCR for sorted subsets received approximately 200 ng genomic DNA, equal to tens of thousands of T cell genomes. Purified libraries were quantified with a Qubit 3.0 fluorometer, sized on a Bioanalyzer 2100, and re-quantified with the KAPA Library Quantification kit. Each immunoSEQ 96-well plate was sequenced on its own single-read 150-cycle Illumina NextSeq 550 flow cell. The original methods were these. The immunoSEQ output contained only junctional sequences without quality scores, so filtering could not match that applied to full-length reads. To assign V/J genes and CDR3, sequences were annotated against IMGT germline references using PyIR, a Python wrapper for IgBLAST v1.9. Reads with weak V/J assignments (E-value above 1e-6), missing CDR3, stop codons, out-of-frame junctions, or ambiguous translated residues were removed. V3J clonotypes were defined as sequences sharing the same inferred V gene, J gene, and CDR3 amino acid sequence. The percentage overlap between two repertoires was calculated by dividing the number of shared unique clonotypes by the size of the smaller repertoire. RTK rarefaction, the Chao1 estimator, and Recon v2.1 estimates of unobserved clonotypes were used to assess repertoire richness. Generation probabilities were computed with OLGA for all TCRbeta clonotypes obtained by the gDNA method from several donors. Imported from immuneACCESS, the table was reduced by TCRdb to in-frame sequences with V and J called. These copies leave out some clones; in studies compared against another copy, an unresolved V gene accounts for under half, and the cause of the remainder is not known. D and trimming come from the DNA, and the V and J calls and clone size come from that table. Counted in this sample were 2 million to 2.5 million clones; approximately 93% of them appeared once. About 0.39% of the sample belongs to the ten largest clones.

This TCR was sampled from a young man in good health. Some clones in this sample may be carry-over from other donors' samples. The chain links TRBV5-1 with TRBJ2-1; TRBD2 is a weak D gene call, 5 bases matching. The sequencing input was naive CD4+ T cells from PBMCs. The sample's cell subset or site label is to be understood as: CD45RA+ positively selected. The sequence in DNA is TGCGCCAGCAGCTTGGGGCAGCGGTACAATGAGCAGTTCTTC. It specifies CASSLGQRYNEQFF. Reference TRBV5-1 and TRBJ2-1 proteins supply the regions before and after the CDR3; the full variable domain is: KAGVTQTPRYLIKTRGQQVTLSCSPISGHRSVSWYQQTPGQGLQFLFEYFSETQRNKGNFPGRFSGRQFSNSRSEMNVSTLELGDSALYLCASSLGQRYNEQFFGPGTRLTVL.